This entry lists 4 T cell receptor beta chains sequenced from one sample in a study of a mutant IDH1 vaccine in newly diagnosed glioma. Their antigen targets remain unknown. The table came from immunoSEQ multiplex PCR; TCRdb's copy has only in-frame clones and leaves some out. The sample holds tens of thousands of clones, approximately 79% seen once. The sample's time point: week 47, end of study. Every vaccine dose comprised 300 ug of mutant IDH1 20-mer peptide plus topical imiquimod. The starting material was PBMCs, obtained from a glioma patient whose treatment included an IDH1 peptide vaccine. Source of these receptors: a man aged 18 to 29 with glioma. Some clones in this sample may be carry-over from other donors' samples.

The CDR3 DNA is TGCGCCAGCAGCCAAGACAGGACATATGGCTACACCTTC. This codes for CASSQDRTYGYTF. The J gene is TRBJ1-2, the V gene TRBV4-1, with D possibly TRBD1 on 5 matching bases. This CDR3 comprises 13 residues. V was pared by 0 bases and J by 5 bases, with 7 bases between. Germline V CDR1 and CDR2: MGHRA, YSYEKL.

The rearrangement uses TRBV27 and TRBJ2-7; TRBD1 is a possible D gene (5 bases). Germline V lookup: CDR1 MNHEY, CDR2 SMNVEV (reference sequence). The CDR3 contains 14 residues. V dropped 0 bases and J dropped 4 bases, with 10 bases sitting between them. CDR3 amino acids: CASSLSGRQYEQYF. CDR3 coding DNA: TGTGCCAGCAGTTTATCTGGCAGACAGTACGAGCAGTACTTC.

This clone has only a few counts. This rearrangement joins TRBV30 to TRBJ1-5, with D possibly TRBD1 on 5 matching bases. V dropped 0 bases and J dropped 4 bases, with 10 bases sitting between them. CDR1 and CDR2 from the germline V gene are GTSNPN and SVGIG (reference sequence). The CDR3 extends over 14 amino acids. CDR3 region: CAWSVHQGNQPQHF. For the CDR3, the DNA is TGTGCCTGGAGTGTACATCAGGGAAATCAGCCCCAGCATTTT.

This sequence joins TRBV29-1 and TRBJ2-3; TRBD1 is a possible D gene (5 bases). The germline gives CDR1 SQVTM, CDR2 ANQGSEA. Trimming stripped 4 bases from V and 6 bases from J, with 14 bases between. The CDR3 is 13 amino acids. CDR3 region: CSVGAGYYDTQYF. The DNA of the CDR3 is TGCAGCGTTGGGGCAGGGTATTATGATACGCAGTATTTT.